The 13 T cell receptor beta chains listed next were all sequenced from one sample in a study of blood T cell repertoires in COVID-19. The table came from immunoSEQ multiplex PCR; TCRdb's copy has only in-frame clones and leaves some out. This sample yields 150,000 to 190,000 clones, of which 70% to 90% are seen a single time; less than 10% belongs to the top ten. The material sequenced was peripheral blood. The receptors were gathered from a woman in her sixties with COVID-19, enrolled during active disease.

V gene TRBV5-1 combines with J gene TRBJ1-2; possible D gene TRBD1, 5 bases. Germline V CDR1 and CDR2: SGHRS, YFSETQ. Between the trimmed V and J ends, which lost 5 bases and 11 bases, there was a span of 28 bases. The CDR3 is 16 amino acids. CDR3 bases: TGCGCCAGCAGGGCCGGGAGCGCCCTAAGTGGACACGGGTACACCTTC. The encoded protein is CASRAGSALSGHGYTF.

The chain uses TRBV6-5 and TRBJ1-4; a weak D match, TRBD1 (5 bases). The germline V gene encodes CDR1 MNHEY and CDR2 SVGAGI. Deletions cut 5 bases from V and 8 bases from J, with 15 bases between. The CDR3 runs 14 residues. The CDR3 coding sequence is TGTGCCAGCAGTCCTCCAGGGAAGGGGGAAAAACTGTTTTTT. Translating gives CASSPPGKGEKLFF.

The chain employs TRBV18 and TRBJ2-3; D is unresolved. Trimming took 0 bases from V and 4 from J, leaving 8 bases between them. CDR3 length equals 14 residues. Germline V gene sequence: CDR1 KGHSH, CDR2 LQKENI. The CDR3 DNA reads as TGTGCCAGCTCACCACCGGGCCAAGCAGATACGCAGTATTTT. Its protein is CASSPPGQADTQYF.

The chain carries TRBV3-1 (or the pseudogene TRBV3-2) and TRBJ2-5; the match to TRBD1 covers 8 bases. The CDR3 sequence is 15 residues long. Germline CDR1 LGHDT, CDR2 YNNKEL (reference sequence). Trimming cost V 0 bases and J 2 bases; bases outside gene matches: 2. The CDR3 protein is CASSQDWDRQETQYF. The DNA of the CDR3 is TGTGCCAGCAGCCAAGATTGGGACAGGCAAGAGACCCAGTACTTC.

This clone was observed at least ten times. The chain recombines TRBV7-9 with TRBJ1-5; D call uncertain. The germline V and J ends were trimmed by 5 bases and 4 bases, with 6 bases remaining between them. CDR1 is SEHNR and CDR2 is FQNEAQ in the germline V gene (reference sequence). This CDR3 comprises 12 residues. The CDR3 loop is CASSLENQPQHF. CDR3 DNA sequence: TGTGCCAGCAGCCTCGAGAATCAGCCCCAGCATTTT.

V is TRBV30 and J is TRBJ1-2; TRBD1 matches at 7 bases. CDR3 length equals 13 residues. V dropped 7 bases and J dropped 8; count of bases not matched to a gene: 13. Germline V gene lookup returns CDR1 GTSNPN and CDR2 SVGIG (reference sequence). CDR3 amino acids: CAYRTGPYGGYTF. The CDR3 bases are TGTGCCTACCGGACAGGCCCTTATGGGGGCTACACCTTC.

The rearrangement joins TRBV19 to TRBJ1-4, with D tentatively TRBD1 (6 bases). V was cut by 6 bases and J by 8 bases, with 16 bases left in between. The CDR3 length is 14 residues. CDR1 is LNHDA and CDR2 is SQIVND in the germline V gene (reference sequence). DNA of the CDR3: TGTGCCAGTAGCCCCACTCTCAGGGGCGAAAAACTGTTTTTT. This sequence encodes CASSPTLRGEKLFF. The full variable domain, completed using reference TRBV19 and TRBJ1-4, is DGGITQSPKYLFRKEGQNVTLSCEQNLNHDAMYWYRQDPGQGLRLIYYSQIVNDFQKGDIAEGYSVSREKKESFPLTVTSAQKNPTAFYLCASSPTLRGEKLFFGSGTQLSVL.

The count of this clone is one. The chain employs TRBV7-9 and TRBJ1-4; TRBD1 matches at 8 bases. This CDR3 has 15 amino acids. CDR1 and CDR2 from the germline V gene are SEHNR and FQNEAQ (reference sequence). The trim removed 2 bases at V and 7 bases at J, leaving 6 bases unmatched. The CDR3 DNA is TGTGCCAGCAGCTTACCGACAGGGGTGATTGAAAAACTGTTTTTT. This encodes CASSLPTGVIEKLFF.

The chain is built from TRBV11-2 and TRBJ1-4; 7 bases match TRBD1. The CDR3 runs to 16 residues. CDR1 and CDR2 (germline): SGHAT, FQNNGV. The ends lost 3 bases at V and 7 bases at J; junction bases unmatched: 11. CDR3 bases: TGTGCCAGCAGCTTCTCCGACAGGGCAAGTAGTGAAAAACTGTTTTTT. Its protein is CASSFSDRASSEKLFF.

The chain links TRBV5-1 to TRBJ2-6; 13 positions match TRBD2. Germline lookup yields CDR1 SGHRS and CDR2 YFSETQ. This CDR3 has 18 residues. Trimming cost V 4 bases and J 2 bases; bases outside gene matches: 6. The CDR3 sequence is CASSHRTSGSPGANVLTF. CDR3 nucleotide sequence: TGCGCCAGCAGCCATCGGACTAGCGGGAGTCCTGGGGCCAACGTCCTGACTTTC. Full variable domain (remainder filled in from reference TRBV5-1 and TRBJ2-6): KAGVTQTPRYLIKTRGQQVTLSCSPISGHRSVSWYQQTPGQGLQFLFEYFSETQRNKGNFPGRFSGRQFSNSRSEMNVSTLELGDSALYLCASSHRTSGSPGANVLTFGAGSRLTVL.

CDR3 loop: CASSSGGYEQYV. CDR3 coding DNA: TGTGCCAGCAGTTCAGGGGGCTACGAGCAGTACGTC. This chain joins TRBV6-5 and TRBJ2-7; 7 nucleotides align to TRBD1. V gave up 4 bases and J gave up 3 bases; unmatched junction bases: 0. The CDR3 is made up of 12 amino acids. The germline gives CDR1 MNHEY, CDR2 SVGAGI.

V is TRBV10-2 and J is TRBJ1-6, with 7 bases aligning to TRBD1. The CDR3 covers 17 residues. V was clipped by 6 bases and J by 3 bases; unmatched bases: 11. From germline, CDR1 is WSHSY and CDR2 SAAADI. The CDR3 sequence: CASRTPVTGNYNSPLHF. In nucleotides, the CDR3 is TGCGCCAGCAGGACCCCGGTGACAGGGAACTATAATTCACCCCTCCACTTT.

The CDR3 nucleotides read TGTGCCAGCAGTTACTCTTCTAGCGGGAGCCATGTCGTCTCCTACGAGCAGTACTTC. Translating it yields CASSYSSSGSHVVSYEQYF. The V gene is TRBV6-2 or TRBV6-3, the J gene TRBJ2-7; 10 bases match TRBD2. V shed 0 bases and J 0 bases; nucleotides not matched to a gene: 11. The CDR3 length is 19 residues. Germline CDR1 is MNHEY and CDR2 is SVGEGT.